These T cell receptor beta chains were read from a single sample in a study of OX40 agonist ivuxolimab in advanced cancers. The data were produced by immunoSEQ multiplex PCR, yet TCRdb's version contains in-frame clones alone and is incomplete. The sample lists 55,000 to 90,000 clones; 85% to 90% were seen once. Sample: CD4+ or CD8+ T cells sorted from blood, taken in a trial of the OX40 agonist ivuxolimab. These receptors all stem from an adult with an advanced solid tumor such as melanoma, head and neck, liver or kidney cancer. The CDR3 runs from the conserved cysteine through the conserved F or W. D genes are given only for firm matches. Not all rows give a size; the values are once, few, many and, for expanded clones, a class.

clone_size	j_call	d_call	v_call	cdr3_nt	cdr3_aa
-	TRBJ1-1	TRBD1	TRBV19	TGTGCCAGTAAGCTCACAGGGGGCGCGTTGACTGAAGCTTTCTTT	CASKLTGGALTEAFF
-	TRBJ1-4	-	TRBV6-1	TGTGCCAGCAGTGAAAACTCTCGGGGAAAACTGTTTTTT	CASSENSRGKLFF
-	TRBJ1-2	-	TRBV4-2	TGTGCCAGCAGCCAAGATCGCCAGGGGCTTACTAACTATGGCTACACCTTC	CASSQDRQGLTNYGYTF
-	TRBJ2-7	TRBD1	TRBV18	TGTGCCAGCTCACCGCTCATGACAGGGGGTCATTCGTACGAGCAGTACTTC	CASSPLMTGGHSYEQYF
-	TRBJ2-3	-	TRBV28	TGTGCCAGCAGTTTAAGGGAAACAGAAGATACGCAGTATTTT	CASSLRETEDTQYF
once	TRBJ1-2	-	TRBV5-1	TGCGCCAGCAGCTTGGCTTTGGGTGACTATGGCTACACCTTC	CASSLALGDYGYTF
-	TRBJ2-3	-	TRBV10-1	TGCGCCAGCAGCACCCGGCGGGAAGGCACAGATACGCAGTATTTT	CASSTRREGTDTQYF
-	TRBJ2-2	-	TRBV5-4	TGTGCCAGCAGCTTGTCTAGATCGAACACCGGGGAGCTGTTTTTT	CASSLSRSNTGELFF
-	TRBJ1-3	-	TRBV6-5	TGTGCCAGCAGACTCCGGGCCTCTGGAAATACCATATATTTT	CASRLRASGNTIYF
-	TRBJ2-5	-	TRBV5-6	TGTGCCAGCAGCTTGGGGGTGCAGGAGACCCAGTACTTC	CASSLGVQETQYF
-	TRBJ1-2	TRBD1	TRBV7-8	TGTGCCAGCAGCCCGACCGGGACAGTCGTCTATGGCTACACCTTC	CASSPTGTVVYGYTF
-	TRBJ1-5	-	TRBV28	TGTGCCAGCAGCATCATGTGGGGGGGAAGCAATCAGCCCCAGCATTTT	CASSIMWGGSNQPQHF
-	TRBJ1-1	-	TRBV2	TGTGCCAGCAGGCCTAGAGACGGGAACACTGAAGCTTTCTTT	CASRPRDGNTEAFF
-	TRBJ2-1	-	TRBV6-5	TGTGCCAGCAACAACCCAGGGGAGAATGAGCAGTTCTTC	CASNNPGENEQFF
-	TRBJ1-1	TRBD1	TRBV5-1	TGCGCCAGCAGCTTGGCCGACAGGGATGCTGAAGCTTTCTTT	CASSLADRDAEAFF
-	TRBJ1-5	-	TRBV6-1	TGTGCCAGCAGCGTAGCCGATAGCAATCAGCCCCAGCATTTT	CASSVADSNQPQHF
-	TRBJ2-1	TRBD1	TRBV10-3	TGTGCCATCAGGGGACAGGGTCTAGGCTACAATGAGCAGTTCTTC	CAIRGQGLGYNEQFF
-	TRBJ1-1	-	TRBV12-5	TGTGCTAGTGTCCTCAGAAATGAAGCTTTCTTT	CASVLRNEAFF
-	TRBJ2-7	TRBD1	TRBV7-2	TGTGCCAGCAGCGCCACAGGGGGCTACCCCTACGAGCAGTACTTC	CASSATGGYPYEQYF
-	TRBJ1-1	TRBD1	TRBV18	TGTGCCAGCTCTTCCGGCAGGGGGGACACTGAAGCTTTCTTT	CASSSGRGDTEAFF
-	TRBJ1-1	TRBD1	TRBV11-1	TGTGCCAGCAGCTTATTTGGGGACAGCGACACTGAAGCTTTCTTT	CASSLFGDSDTEAFF
-	TRBJ2-1	TRBD2	TRBV5-4	TGTGCCAGCAGCTTTAGCGGGGTCCGGGATGAGCAGTTCTTC	CASSFSGVRDEQFF
-	TRBJ1-2	TRBD1	TRBV28	TGTGCCAGCAGTTTGGGGCAGGGGGCGGCCTATGGCTACACCTTC	CASSLGQGAAYGYTF